This is a list of T cell receptor beta chains from one sample in a study of T cells in Graves' hyperthyroidism and ophthalmopathy. TCRdb itself ran the multiplex PCR reads through MiXCR, one entry per CDR3 protein. The sample consists of about 250,000 distinct CDR3 sequences, over 20% of them appearing once. The sample comprised blood. The source is a young man with Graves' ophthalmopathy. CDR3s include the opening cysteine and the closing phenylalanine or tryptophan. D genes are given only for firm matches. Only some rows state a clone size, as once, few, many or a class for expanded clones.

cdr3_length d_call clone_size j_call v_call cdr3_nt cdr3_aa
17 TRBD2 few TRBJ2-2 TRBV6-5 TGTGCCAGCAGTTACTCCAGCGGGACCCCGGGCTCCGGGGAGCTGTTTTTT CASSYSSGTPGSGELFF
12 TRBD1 many TRBJ2-7 TRBV11-2 TGTGCCAGCAGCTCGACAGGGAACGAGCAGTACTTC CASSSTGNEQYF
14 . many TRBJ2-7 TRBV11-2 TGTGCCAGCAGTCCAACTTCCAGGGCCTACGAGCAGTACTTC CASSPTSRAYEQYF
13 . few TRBJ1-5 TRBV3-1 TGTGCCAGCAGCCAAGGTACGGTGGGGGCCCAGCATTTT CASSQGTVGAQHF
14 TRBD2 . TRBJ2-1 TRBV12-3/TRBV12-4 TGTGCCAGCAGGGGGGGACTAGCGTTTGATGAGCAGTTCTTC CASRGGLAFDEQFF
15 TRBD2 . TRBJ2-3 TRBV24-1 TGTGCCACCAGTCGACCGGGAGGGCCTACAGATACGCAGTATTTT CATSRPGGPTDTQYF
14 . many TRBJ2-7 TRBV11-2 TGTGCCAGCAGCTTCACAGCCCTGAACTACGAGCAGTACTTC CASSFTALNYEQYF
17 . few TRBJ2-3 TRBV7-3 TGTGCCAGCAGCTCCCCGGTGGATCAGAGGGGCACAGATACGCAGTATTTT CASSSPVDQRGTDTQYF
15 . many TRBJ1-1 TRBV12-3/TRBV12-4 TGTGCCAGCAGTTTAATGGTAGCCTCGAACACTGAAGCTTTCTTT CASSLMVASNTEAFF
16 . few TRBJ2-7 TRBV11-2 TGTGCCAGCAGCTCCATCCGCGGGCCGGACTCCTACGAGCAGTACTTC CASSSIRGPDSYEQYF
15 TRBD1 few TRBJ1-5 TRBV6-1 TGTGCCAGCAATCCGACAGGGGGTAGCAATCAGCCCCAGCATTTT CASNPTGGSNQPQHF
14 . . TRBJ2-7 TRBV19 TGTGCCAGTAGCCCGACTAGTGACTCGGGCGAGCAGTACTTC CASSPTSDSGEQYF
16 TRBD2 . TRBJ2-5 TRBV5-1 TGCGCCAGCAGCTTGGATTCGGGAGGGCGAAGAGAGACCCAGTACTTC CASSLDSGGRRETQYF
14 . many TRBJ2-3 TRBV2 TGTGCCAGCAAGTCCAGCCTCGTCACAGATACGCAGTATTTT CASKSSLVTDTQYF
14 TRBD1 . TRBJ1-4 TRBV5-1 TGCGCCAGCAGCTCGGGACAGGGGCATGAAAAACTGTTTTTT CASSSGQGHEKLFF
13 . . TRBJ2-1 TRBV20-1 TGCAGTGCTGTGGGGCAGATAATCAATGAACAGTTCTTC CSAVGQIINEQFF
16 TRBD1 few TRBJ2-5 TRBV12-3/TRBV12-4 TGTGCCAGCAGCACCAGGGGGGGGGACAGGGGGCTTTACCAGTACTTC CASSTRGGDRGLYQYF
12 . . TRBJ1-5 TRBV15 TGTGCCACCAGCAGAGATGATAGGGCCCAGCATTTT CATSRDDRAQHF
15 TRBD1 many TRBJ2-7 TRBV11-2 TGTGCCAGCAGCTTAGTAGGGGGACAGGGATACGAGCAGTACTTC CASSLVGGQGYEQYF
15 . . TRBJ2-2 TRBV6-1 TGTGCCAGCAGGGAGTGGACGGACTCCACCGGGGAGCTGTTTTTT CASREWTDSTGELFF
16 TRBD2 . TRBJ2-1 TRBV12-3/TRBV12-4 TGTGCCAGCAGCCGTAGCGGGATACTTCCTTACAATGAGCAGTTCTTC CASSRSGILPYNEQFF
12 . . TRBJ2-7 TRBV11-3 TGTGCCAGCAGCTTTGTCGGGCGAGAGCAGTACTTC CASSFVGREQYF
16 . . TRBJ1-6 TRBV28 TGTGCCAGCAGTCGCCAGGGGAGGCTTGTTAATTCACCCCTCCACTTT CASSRQGRLVNSPLHF
16 TRBD1 few TRBJ2-1 TRBV7-9 TGTGCCAGCAGTCCGATGGGACAGAGCTCCTACAATGAGCAGTTCTTC CASSPMGQSSYNEQFF
14 . . TRBJ2-5 TRBV28 TGTGCCAGCCGCCAGACAGGAGGGCACCAGACCCAGTACTTC CASRQTGGHQTQYF
15 . . TRBJ2-3 TRBV3-1 TGTGCCAGCAGCCAAGTCCGGGACAGCACAGATACGCAGTATTTT CASSQVRDSTDTQYF
15 TRBD2 few TRBJ2-7 TRBV5-6 TGTGCCAGCAGCTTTGGGCTAGCGGGAGTCTACGAGCAGTACTTC CASSFGLAGVYEQYF
15 . . TRBJ2-7 TRBV5-1 TGCGCCAGCAGCTTGGGTTCGCAGGAATTCTACGAGCAGTACTTC CASSLGSQEFYEQYF
13 . . TRBJ2-4 TRBV30 TGTGCCTGGAGGCATAGCGCGGGGAACATTCAGTACTTC CAWRHSAGNIQYF
15 . . TRBJ1-4 TRBV29-1 TGCAGCGTTGATTCGGGTTCTGCAACTAATGAAAAACTGTTTTTT CSVDSGSATNEKLFF